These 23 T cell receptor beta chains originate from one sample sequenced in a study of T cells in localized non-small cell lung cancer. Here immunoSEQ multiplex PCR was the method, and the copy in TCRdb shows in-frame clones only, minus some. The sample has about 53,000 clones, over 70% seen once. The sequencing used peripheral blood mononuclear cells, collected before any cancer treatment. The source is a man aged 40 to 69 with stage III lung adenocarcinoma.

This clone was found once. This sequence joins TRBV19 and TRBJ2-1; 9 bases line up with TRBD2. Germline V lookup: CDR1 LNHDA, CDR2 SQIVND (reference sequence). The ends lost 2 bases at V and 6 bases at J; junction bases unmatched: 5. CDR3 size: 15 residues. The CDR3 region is CASSISSGGINEQFF. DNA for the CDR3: TGTGCCAGTAGTATATCCAGCGGGGGGATCAATGAGCAGTTCTTC.

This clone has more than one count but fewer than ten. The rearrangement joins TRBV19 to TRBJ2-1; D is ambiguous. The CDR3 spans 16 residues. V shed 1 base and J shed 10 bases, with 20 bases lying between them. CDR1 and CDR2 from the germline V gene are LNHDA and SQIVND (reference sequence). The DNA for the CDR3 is TGTGCCAGTAGTATAGCCGTCTCTAGAGCGTCCTCGGAGCAGTTCTTC. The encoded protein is CASSIAVSRASSEQFF.

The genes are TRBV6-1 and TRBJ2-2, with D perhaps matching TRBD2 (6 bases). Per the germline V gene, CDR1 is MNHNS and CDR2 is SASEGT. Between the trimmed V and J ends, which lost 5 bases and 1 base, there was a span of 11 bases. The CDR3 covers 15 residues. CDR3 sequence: CASSRGLGNTGELFF. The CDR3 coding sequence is TGTGCCAGCAGTCGGGGGTTAGGGAACACCGGGGAGCTGTTTTTT.

The DNA for the CDR3 is TGTGCCAGCAGATACAGCCGATCAAACTATGGCTACACCTTC. Translation gives CASRYSRSNYGYTF. The genes are TRBV2 and TRBJ1-2; D is ambiguous. Germline V lookup: CDR1 SNHLY, CDR2 FYNNEI. V gave up 6 bases and J gave up 2 bases, with 13 bases separating them. The CDR3 covers 14 residues.

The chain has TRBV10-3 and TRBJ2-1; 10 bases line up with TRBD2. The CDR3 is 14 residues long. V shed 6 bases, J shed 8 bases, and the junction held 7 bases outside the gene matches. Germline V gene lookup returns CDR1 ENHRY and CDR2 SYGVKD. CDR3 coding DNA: TGTGCCATCAGCCGAAGCGGGGGGGCTGATGAGCAGTTCTTC. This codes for CAISRSGGADEQFF.

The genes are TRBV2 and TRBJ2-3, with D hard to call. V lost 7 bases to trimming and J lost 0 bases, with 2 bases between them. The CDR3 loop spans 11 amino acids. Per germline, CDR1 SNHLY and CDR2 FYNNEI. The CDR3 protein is CASTSTDTQYF. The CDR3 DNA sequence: TGTGCCAGCACGAGCACAGATACGCAGTATTTT.

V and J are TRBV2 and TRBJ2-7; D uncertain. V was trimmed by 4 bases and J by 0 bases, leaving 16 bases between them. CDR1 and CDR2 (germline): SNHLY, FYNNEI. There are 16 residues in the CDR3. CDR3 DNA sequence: TGTGCCAGCAGTGCTTCGGACGGATCTCTCTCCTACGAGCAGTACTTC. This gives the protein CASSASDGSLSYEQYF.

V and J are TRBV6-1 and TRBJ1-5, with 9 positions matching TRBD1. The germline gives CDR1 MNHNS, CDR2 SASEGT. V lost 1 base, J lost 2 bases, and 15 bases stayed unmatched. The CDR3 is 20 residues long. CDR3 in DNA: TGTGCCAGCAGTGAAGGGGACAGGGTACGAACCATCTCCGGCAATCAGCCCCAGCATTTT. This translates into CASSEGDRVRTISGNQPQHF.

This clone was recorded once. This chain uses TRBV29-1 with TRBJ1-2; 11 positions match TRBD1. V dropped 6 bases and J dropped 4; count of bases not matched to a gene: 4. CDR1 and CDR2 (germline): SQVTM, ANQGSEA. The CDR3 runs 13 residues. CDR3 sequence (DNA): TGCAGCGTCGACGGGACAGGGGGCTATGGCTACACCTTC. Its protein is CSVDGTGGYGYTF.

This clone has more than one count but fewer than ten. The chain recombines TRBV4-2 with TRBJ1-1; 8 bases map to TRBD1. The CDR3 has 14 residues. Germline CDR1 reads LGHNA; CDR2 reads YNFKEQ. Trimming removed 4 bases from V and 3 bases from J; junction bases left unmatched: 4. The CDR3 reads CASSPETGDTEAFF. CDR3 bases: TGTGCCAGCAGCCCCGAGACAGGGGACACTGAAGCTTTCTTT.

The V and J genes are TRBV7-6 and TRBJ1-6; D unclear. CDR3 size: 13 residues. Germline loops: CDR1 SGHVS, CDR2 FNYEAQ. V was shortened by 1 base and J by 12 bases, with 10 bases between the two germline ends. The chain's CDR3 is CASSLGSLQPLHF. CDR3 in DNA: TGTGCCAGCAGCTTAGGTTCTTTACAACCCCTCCACTTT.

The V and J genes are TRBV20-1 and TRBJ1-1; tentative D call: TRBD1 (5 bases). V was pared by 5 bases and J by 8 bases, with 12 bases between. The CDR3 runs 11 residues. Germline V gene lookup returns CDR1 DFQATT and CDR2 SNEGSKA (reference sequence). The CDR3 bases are TGCAGTGCTCCCCGGGACTACGAAGCTTTCTTT. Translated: CSAPRDYEAFF.

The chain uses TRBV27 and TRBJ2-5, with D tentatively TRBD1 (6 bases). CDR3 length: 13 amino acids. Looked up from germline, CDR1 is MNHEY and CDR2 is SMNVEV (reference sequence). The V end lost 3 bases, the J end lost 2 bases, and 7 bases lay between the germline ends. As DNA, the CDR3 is TGTGCCAGCAGTTTTGGACAGCAAGAGACCCAGTACTTC. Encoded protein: CASSFGQQETQYF.

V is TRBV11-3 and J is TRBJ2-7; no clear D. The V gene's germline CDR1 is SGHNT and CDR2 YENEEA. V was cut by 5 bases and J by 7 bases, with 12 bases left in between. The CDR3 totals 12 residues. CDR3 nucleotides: TGTGCCAGCAGCGTAGGAGTCAGGGAGCAGTACTTC. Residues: CASSVGVREQYF.

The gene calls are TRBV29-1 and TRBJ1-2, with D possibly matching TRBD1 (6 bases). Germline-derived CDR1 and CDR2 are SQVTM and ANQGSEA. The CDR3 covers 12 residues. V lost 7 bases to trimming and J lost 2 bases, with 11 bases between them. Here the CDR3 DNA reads TGCAGCGCCGGGACATTGAACTATGGCTACACCTTC. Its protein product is CSAGTLNYGYTF.

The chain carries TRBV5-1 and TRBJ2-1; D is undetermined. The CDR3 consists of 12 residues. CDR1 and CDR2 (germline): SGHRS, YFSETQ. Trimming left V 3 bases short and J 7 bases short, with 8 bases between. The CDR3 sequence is CASSSAVNEQFF. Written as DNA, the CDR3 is TGCGCCAGCAGCTCCGCGGTGAATGAGCAGTTCTTC.

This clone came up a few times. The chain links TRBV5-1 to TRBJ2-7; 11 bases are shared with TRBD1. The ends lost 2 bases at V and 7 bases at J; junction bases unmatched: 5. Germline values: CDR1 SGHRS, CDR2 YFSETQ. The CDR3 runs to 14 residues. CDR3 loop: CASSFGQGAGEQYF. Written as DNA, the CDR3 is TGCGCCAGCAGCTTCGGACAGGGGGCTGGAGAGCAGTACTTC. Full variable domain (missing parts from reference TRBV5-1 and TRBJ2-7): KAGVTQTPRYLIKTRGQQVTLSCSPISGHRSVSWYQQTPGQGLQFLFEYFSETQRNKGNFPGRFSGRQFSNSRSEMNVSTLELGDSALYLCASSFGQGAGEQYFGPGTRLTVT.

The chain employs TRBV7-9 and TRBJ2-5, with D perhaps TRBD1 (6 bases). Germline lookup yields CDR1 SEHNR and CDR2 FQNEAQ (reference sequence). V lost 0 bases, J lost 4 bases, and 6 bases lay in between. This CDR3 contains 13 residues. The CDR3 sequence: CASSLAGGETQYF. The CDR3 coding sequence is TGTGCCAGCAGCTTAGCAGGGGGAGAGACCCAGTACTTC. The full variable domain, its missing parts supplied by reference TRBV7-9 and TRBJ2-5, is DTGVSQNPRHKITKRGQNVTFRCDPISEHNRLYWYRQTLGQGPEFLTYFQNEAQLEKSRLLSDRFSAERPKGSFSTLEIQRTEQGDSAMYLCASSLAGGETQYFGPGTRLLVL.

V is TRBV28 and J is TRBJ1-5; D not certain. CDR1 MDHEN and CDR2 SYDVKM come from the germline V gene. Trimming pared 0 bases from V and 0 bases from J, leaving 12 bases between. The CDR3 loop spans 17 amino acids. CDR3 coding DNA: TGTGCCAGCAGTTTATGGGGAGCGGAGAATAGCAATCAGCCCCAGCATTTT. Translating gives CASSLWGAENSNQPQHF.

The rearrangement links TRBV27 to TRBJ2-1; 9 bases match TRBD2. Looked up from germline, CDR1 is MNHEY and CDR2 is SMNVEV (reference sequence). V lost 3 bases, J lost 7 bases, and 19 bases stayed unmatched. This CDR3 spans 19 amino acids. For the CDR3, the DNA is TGTGCCAGCAGTTTTTCAGCGGGAGGAACGGGGACAATGATGAATGAGCAGTTCTTC. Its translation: CASSFSAGGTGTMMNEQFF.

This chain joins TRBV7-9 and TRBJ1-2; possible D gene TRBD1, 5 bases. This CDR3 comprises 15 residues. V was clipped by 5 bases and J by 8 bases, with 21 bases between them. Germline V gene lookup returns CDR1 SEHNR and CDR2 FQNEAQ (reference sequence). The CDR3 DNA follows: TGTGCCAGCAGCCCTCCGGGACCGCGGAGGGTAGGCTACACCTTC. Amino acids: CASSPPGPRRVGYTF.

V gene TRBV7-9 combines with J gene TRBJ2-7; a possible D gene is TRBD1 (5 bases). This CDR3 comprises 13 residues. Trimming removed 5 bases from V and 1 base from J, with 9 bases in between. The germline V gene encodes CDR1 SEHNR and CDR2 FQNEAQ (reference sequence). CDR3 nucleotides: TGTGCCAGCAGCCCGAAGGGGTCCTACGAGCAGTACTTC. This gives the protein CASSPKGSYEQYF.

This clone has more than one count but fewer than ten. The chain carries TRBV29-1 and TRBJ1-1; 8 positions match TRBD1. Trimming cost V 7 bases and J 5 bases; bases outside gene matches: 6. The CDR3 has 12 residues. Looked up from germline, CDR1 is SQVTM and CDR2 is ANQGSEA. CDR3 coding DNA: TGCAGCGCCGGGACAGGACGAACTGAAGCTTTCTTT. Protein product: CSAGTGRTEAFF.